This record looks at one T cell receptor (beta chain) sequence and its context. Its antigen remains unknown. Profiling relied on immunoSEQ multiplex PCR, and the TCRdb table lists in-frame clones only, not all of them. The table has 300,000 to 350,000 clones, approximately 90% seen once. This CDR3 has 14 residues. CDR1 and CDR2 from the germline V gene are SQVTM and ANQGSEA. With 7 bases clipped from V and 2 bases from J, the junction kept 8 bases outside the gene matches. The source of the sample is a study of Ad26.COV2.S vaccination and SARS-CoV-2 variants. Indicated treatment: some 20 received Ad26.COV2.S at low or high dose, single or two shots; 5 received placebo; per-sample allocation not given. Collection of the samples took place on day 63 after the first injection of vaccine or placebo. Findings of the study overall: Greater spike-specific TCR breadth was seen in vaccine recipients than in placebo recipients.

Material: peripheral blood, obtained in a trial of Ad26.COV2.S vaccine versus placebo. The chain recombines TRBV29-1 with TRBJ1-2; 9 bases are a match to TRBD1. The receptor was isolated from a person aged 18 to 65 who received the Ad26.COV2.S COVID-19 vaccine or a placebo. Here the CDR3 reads CSAWGDRVNYGYTF. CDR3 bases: TGCAGCGCCTGGGGGGACAGGGTGAACTATGGCTACACCTTC.